This entry concerns a single TCR beta chain. Many counts were recorded for this clonotype. What antigen it recognizes has not been identified. No base qualities exist here, and no much larger clone lies one base off it. The data belong to a study of T cells in Graves' hyperthyroidism and ophthalmopathy (dated by TCRdb to about 2019). In terms of the full investigation: Peripheral blood was sampled at the time of initial diagnosis, prior to any treatment. According to the paper, TCR Vbeta CDR3 sequencing was carried out on about 140 peripheral blood samples, which came from some 41 ophthalmopathy, approximately 72 hyperthyroidism and approximately 17 progressor patients. Thyroid tissue and blood T-cell repertoires from more than five Graves' hyperthyroidism patients were also compared in the study. A discovery cohort of around 98 patients, 43 with Graves' ophthalmopathy and 55 to 65 with stable Graves' hyperthyroidism, was used to find distinguishing TCR V-J signatures. For training and testing, the roughly 93 patients in the discovery cohort were randomly divided in a 7:3 ratio. After sampling, hyperthyroidism patients received methimazole starting at 30 mg daily, and ophthalmopathy patients received high-dose intravenous methylprednisolone. Prospective prediction of ophthalmopathy was tested in an independent validation cohort of fewer than 20 hyperthyroidism patients and around 16 patients who later progressed to ophthalmopathy. Results and caveats for the whole study, not just this receptor: Blood samples also contained most of the expanded thyroid clonotypes (frequency above 0.001), which suggests that blood repertoires may reflect thyroid immune responses. In validation, the model predicted progression to ophthalmopathy a median of roughly 6.2 months before onset, with about 70% sensitivity and about 75% specificity. Ophthalmopathy was separated from stable hyperthyroidism by a 13 V-J signature model, with roughly 88% sensitivity and about 81% specificity obtained in cross-validation and 80%/75% obtained in testing. Sample size was not statistically predetermined, and investigators were not blinded to group allocation.

CDR1 is given as SGHTA and CDR2 as FQGNSA, both from the germline V gene. The junction carries 10 bases between V and J, which are trimmed by 5 bases and 4 bases respectively. The CDR3 has 13 amino acids, counting the end cysteine and phenylalanine. The DNA shown is the 39-base CDR3, in frame from base 1. The TCR beta CDR3 regions were amplified from the RNA transcripts. The TCR CDR3 was subjected to a first round of RT-PCR using the HTBI primer set and the Qiagen OneStep RT-PCR kit. A second multiplex PCR round built the libraries, followed by size selection and purification. Libraries were sequenced paired-end with 100 bp reads on an Illumina HiSeq2000. Regarding the original processing steps: SOAPnuke was used to process the raw data, with reads discarded if the reads contained adapters or uncalled bases, had a mean Phred below 15, or lacked an exact constant-primer or identifier match. COPE v1.2.5 was used to merge high-quality paired reads, and clonotypes were defined as unique nucleotide sequences. MiTCR v1.1 was used to align the clonotypes against IMGT TRBV, TRBD and TRBJ reference segments. Analysis was restricted to V-J combinations with a frequency above 0.0001, which covered over 98% of repertoires. The TCS score was defined as the ratio of F50 (clonal expansion) to E x V (chaos), calculated using BLOSUM62-based TCRdist between CDR3 peptides within each V-J. Welch's t-statistics and random forest reduced roughly 500 V-J features to some 14, which were used in a naive Bayes classifier (R e1071). TCRdb trimmed public reads at Q25 via fastp, called clones via MiXCR and kept in-frame beta chains. Identical CDR3 proteins give one entry, which carries the most common genes and DNA. These V and J calls derive from TCRdb rather than the authors' analysis. The sample yields roughly 350,000 distinct CDR3 sequences; about 14% were counted once. Around 20% of the sample is taken by the ten largest.

Ophthalmopathy patients had moderately to severely active disease, with a Clinical Activity Score of 3 or more, a NOSPECS grade of 4 or more, and a disease duration of less than 3 months. Any patient with an uncontrolled infection, another autoimmune disease, pregnancy or lactation was excluded. Diagnoses relied on clinical symptoms, serum thyroxine and TRAb, thyroid ultrasound and orbital computed tomography. Ficoll-Paque density gradient centrifugation was used to isolate PBMCs from 10 ml of fresh peripheral blood. Trizol reagent was used to extract total RNA, and RNA quality was then checked on an Agilent 2100 Bioanalyzer.

What was sequenced was blood. Recombination connected TRBV7-2 to TRBJ2-3; the D gene identity is not certain. The sequence derives from a woman between 25 and 40 years old with Graves' ophthalmopathy. The DNA is TGTGCCAGCAGCGGCAAGTCCCCAGATACGCAGTATTTT. It specifies CASSGKSPDTQYF. Where the CDR3 stops, the reference TRBV7-2 and TRBJ2-3 genes take over; the full variable domain is GAGVSQSPSNKVTEKGKDVELRCDPISGHTALYWYRQSLGQGLEFLIYFQGNSAPDKSGLPSDRFSAERTGGSVSTLTIQRTQQEDSAVYLCASSGKSPDTQYFGPGTRLTVL.